This T cell receptor (beta chain) derives from a study of Graves' ophthalmopathy and Graves' hyperthyroidism. This CDR3 region has 14 residues. Germline loops: CDR1 GTSNPN, CDR2 SVGIG (reference sequence). On this clonotype itself: Its ends do not fully match the called genes, so a read error is possible.

The authors amplified TCR beta CDR3 regions from RNA transcripts. Second-round multiplex PCR followed a first-round RT-PCR using HTBI primers. One entry per CDR3 protein results from TCRdb running MiXCR on the multiplex PCR reads. This sample has roughly 400,000 distinct CDR3 sequences; about 18% occur once, and the top ten carry 2.4%. The chain links TRBV30 to TRBJ2-2; D might be TRBD2 (5 bases). The TCR originated in an adult woman with stable Graves' hyperthyroidism. Sequences were obtained from peripheral blood. The CDR3 protein is CAWSARRFTGDLFF. Written as DNA, the CDR3 is TGTGCCTGGAGTGCGAGACGGTTCACCGGGGATCTGTTTTTT.